A selection of T cell receptor beta chains follows, all from one sample in a study of T cells in Graves' hyperthyroidism and ophthalmopathy. MiXCR, applied by TCRdb to the multiplex PCR reads, yields one record per CDR3 protein. Among 500,000 to 750,000 distinct CDR3 sequences listed, 15% to 19% were seen once. Sequenced sample: blood. The source is a woman aged 25 to 39 with Graves' hyperthyroidism. Each CDR3 is given with its conserved first and last residue. D genes are given only for firm matches. Clone sizes are given selectively: once, few, many, or a class where the clone is expanded.

j_call clone_size d_call v_call cdr3_aa cdr3_nt
TRBJ1-3 - - TRBV12-3/TRBV12-4 CASSAPTTIYF TGTGCCAGCAGTGCGCCGACCACCATATATTTT
TRBJ2-7 few - TRBV9 CASSVGYVSYEQYF TGTGCCAGCAGCGTAGGGTACGTATCCTACGAGCAGTACTTC
TRBJ2-4 many - TRBV7-9 CASSKQGPAKNIQYF TGTGCCAGCAGCAAGCAGGGACCAGCCAAAAACATTCAGTACTTC
TRBJ2-5 - - TRBV10-3 CAISGLGETQYF TGTGCCATCAGTGGCCTGGGGGAGACCCAGTACTTC
TRBJ2-5 many TRBD1 TRBV2 CASSEFGTDQETQYF TGTGCCAGCAGTGAATTTGGGACAGACCAAGAGACCCAGTACTTC
TRBJ1-2 - TRBD1 TRBV5-6 CASSLVPGGLWNYGYTF TGTGCCAGCAGCTTGGTGCCAGGGGGCTTGTGGAACTATGGCTACACCTTC
TRBJ1-3 - - TRBV6-5 CASSYSSSSGGNTIYF TGTGCCAGCAGTTACTCTTCGTCCTCAGGGGGAAACACCATATATTTT
TRBJ2-1 - - TRBV10-3 CAISVNDRDEQFF TGTGCCATCAGTGTCAACGACCGGGATGAGCAGTTCTTC
TRBJ2-3 many - TRBV27 CASSLSTSLSDTQYF TGTGCCAGCAGTTTATCTACGAGCTTATCGGATACGCAGTATTTT
TRBJ2-1 many - TRBV5-1 CASSFNQGSYNEQFF TGCGCCAGCAGCTTCAATCAGGGGAGCTACAATGAGCAGTTCTTC
TRBJ2-1 many TRBD2 TRBV2 CASRGTSGPNEQFF TGTGCCAGCAGAGGGACTAGCGGGCCCAATGAGCAGTTCTTC
TRBJ1-5 - TRBD1 TRBV19 CASSRGTDPNQPQHF TGTGCCAGTAGCCGCGGGACAGACCCAAATCAGCCCCAGCATTTT
TRBJ1-1 many - TRBV20-1 CSARFPGLGVNTEAFF TGCAGTGCTAGATTCCCGGGCTTGGGGGTGAACACTGAAGCTTTCTTT
TRBJ2-1 - TRBD2 TRBV6-1 CASNVAGGPYNEQFF TGTGCCAGCAATGTAGCGGGAGGGCCCTACAATGAGCAGTTCTTC
TRBJ2-3 many - TRBV20-1 CSVTRGAETQYF TGCAGTGTTACCCGGGGGGCGGAAACGCAGTATTTT
TRBJ1-5 many - TRBV20-1 CSADYKDQPQHF TGCAGTGCTGATTACAAGGATCAGCCCCAGCATTTT
TRBJ2-7 many TRBD2 TRBV12-3/TRBV12-4 CASSLAGGPNEQYF TGTGCCAGCAGTTTGGCGGGAGGGCCCAACGAGCAGTACTTC
TRBJ1-1 - - TRBV12-3/TRBV12-4 CASSLGTLPEGYEAFF TGTGCCAGCAGTTTAGGGACACTCCCTGAGGGTTACGAAGCTTTCTTT
TRBJ2-7 - - TRBV14 CASSQGVLVYEQYF TGTGCCAGCAGCCAAGGCGTCCTAGTCTACGAGCAGTACTTC
TRBJ2-1 - - TRBV7-6 CASSSVFLPSDEQFF TGTGCCAGCAGCTCCGTTTTCCTACCTTCGGATGAGCAGTTCTTC
TRBJ2-1 - TRBD2 TRBV20-1 CSGLAFNEQFF TGCTCGGGACTAGCGTTTAATGAGCAGTTCTTC
TRBJ2-5 - - TRBV7-3 CASSSRGRETQYF TGTGCCAGCAGCTCCAGGGGTAGGGAGACCCAGTACTTC
TRBJ2-3 many TRBD2 TRBV20-1 CSARDPTSGSLDTQYF TGCAGTGCTAGAGATCCAACTAGCGGGAGTTTGGATACGCAGTATTTT
TRBJ2-7 - - TRBV20-1 CSAGRDSSSYEQYF TGCAGTGCTGGGCGGGACTCAAGCTCCTACGAGCAGTACTTC
TRBJ2-7 - - TRBV2 CASSWTDNEQYF TGTGCCAGCAGCTGGACAGACAACGAGCAGTACTTC
TRBJ2-1 many TRBD1 TRBV7-9 CASSLRDRAFNEQFF TGTGCCAGCAGCTTGAGAGACAGGGCCTTCAATGAGCAGTTCTTC
TRBJ2-3 many TRBD2 TRBV20-1 CSARDQAGGLTDTQYF TGCAGTGCTAGAGATCAGGCGGGAGGACTCACAGATACGCAGTATTTT
TRBJ1-1 many - TRBV6-1 CATGRMNTEAFF TGCGCAACCGGACGGATGAACACTGAAGCTTTCTTT
TRBJ1-2 few - TRBV2 CASSEGGEDNYGYTF TGTGCCAGCAGTGAAGGCGGTGAAGATAACTATGGCTACACCTTC
TRBJ1-1 many - TRBV6-1 CASSPTFRGMNTEAFF TGTGCCAGCAGTCCAACCTTCAGGGGAATGAACACTGAAGCTTTCTTT
TRBJ1-1 many - TRBV30 CAWSGGRNTEAFF TGTGCCTGGAGCGGGGGACGGAACACTGAAGCTTTCTTT